This entry lists 4 T cell receptor beta chains sequenced from one sample in a study of T cells after yellow fever vaccination. MiXCR, applied by TCRdb to the 5' RACE reads, yields one record per CDR3 protein. The sample holds 300,000 or so distinct CDR3 sequences; 8.1% are singletons and the top ten take roughly a sixth. The specimen was PBMCs, collected about 41 days after the first yellow fever vaccination. Receptors originate from a man between 18 and 29 years old who received the YFV17D yellow fever vaccine.

The chain has TRBV11-2 and TRBJ2-1, with D maybe TRBD1 (6 bases). This CDR3 spans 19 amino acids. Trimming pared 5 bases from V and 9 bases from J, leaving 32 bases between. CDR1 SGHAT and CDR2 FQNNGV come from the germline V gene. The CDR3 DNA sequence: TGTGCCAGCAGCCAAATGGCCCAAAATAGCAGGGGCGATCCGGGTGAGCAGTTCTTC. Its translation: CASSQMAQNSRGDPGEQFF.

The CDR3 is CASSFHGGAVGEQYF. The CDR3 DNA follows: TGTGCCAGCAGTTTCCACGGGGGGGCAGTAGGAGAGCAGTACTTC. The gene calls are TRBV12-3 or TRBV12-4 and TRBJ2-7; TRBD2 agrees at 8 bases. The CDR3 has 15 amino acids. With V trimmed by 3 bases and J by 7 bases, 11 bases remained unmatched.

In its sample, this clonotype was seen a few times. This chain links TRBV12-3 or TRBV12-4 with TRBJ2-5; D gene uncertain. The CDR3 has 12 residues. Trimming removed 1 base at V and 10 bases at J, with 10 bases between. In nucleotides, the CDR3 is TGTGCCAGCAGTTTAGTGTCGGTGGACCAGTACTTC. Residues: CASSLVSVDQYF.

This sequence joins TRBV2 and TRBJ1-5; D is unclear. Per germline, CDR1 SNHLY and CDR2 FYNNEI. V shed 2 bases and J shed 6 bases, with 8 bases lying between them. The CDR3 totals 13 residues. The CDR3 DNA is TGTGCCAGCAGTGAACGTGAGAGTCAGCCCCAGCATTTT. Residues: CASSERESQPQHF. Based on the CDR3 plus reference TRBV2 and TRBJ1-5, the full variable domain is EPEVTQTPSHQVTQMGQEVILRCVPISNHLYFYWYRQILGQKVEFLVSFYNNEISEKSEIFDDQFSVERPDGSNFTLKIRSTKLEDSAMYFCASSERESQPQHFGDGTRLSIL.